The sequence of this T cell receptor (beta chain) was determined in a study of glioma-infiltrating T cells. Overall study results and limits: Only very few CDR3 sequences appeared in both tissue and blood. Above-expected tissue-blood divergence occurred in all gliomas, most in low-grade ones.

The iRepertoire nested amplicon-rescue multiplex PCR amplified TCR alpha and beta CDR3s from RNA. For one-step reverse transcription and amplification, roughly 95-400 ng of tissue mRNA or PBMC total RNA was used. TCRdb redid the calling of the multiplex PCR reads with MiXCR, one entry per CDR3 protein. The table has under 50,000 distinct CDR3 sequences, around 22% seen once. The CDR3 extends over 13 amino acids. V gave up 3 bases and J gave up 8 bases; unmatched junction bases: 7. Germline lookup yields CDR1 DFQATT and CDR2 SNEGSKA (reference sequence). In its sample, this clonotype ranks as medium-sized (0.01 to 0.1%). Its antigen remains unidentified.

The V and J genes are TRBV20-1 and TRBJ2-1, with 7 bases that match TRBD1. The clonotype was recovered from a human donor with low-grade glioma or glioblastoma, undergoing nonglioma brain surgery, or in good health (not recorded which). Source material: glioma tissue, nonneoplastic brain tissue, or PBMCs (not recorded which). CDR3 sequence reads: CSASHGQEDEQFF. DNA for the CDR3: TGCAGTGCTAGTCACGGACAGGAAGATGAGCAGTTCTTC.